The 2 T cell receptor beta chains below were found in one sample sequenced in a study of shared clonotypes between healthy human individuals. Sequencing was performed with immunoSEQ multiplex PCR; in TCRdb, only in-frame clones are kept and a portion is missing. The repertoire includes fewer than 3 million clones, 85% to 95% of them detected once, and around 0.35% sits in the top ten. The source material was naive CD4+ T cells from PBMCs. Sample subset: CD45RA+ positively selected. The receptors here all came from a man between 18 and 35 years old in good health. Some clones in this sample may be carry-over from other donors' samples.

The chain has TRBV4-3 and TRBJ1-3, with TRBD1 as a possible D gene (5 bases). The V gene's germline CDR1 is LGHNA and CDR2 YSLEER. The V and J ends lost 1 base and 2 bases respectively, with 9 bases between them. CDR3 size: 15 residues. The CDR3 loop reads CASSQVRGPGNTIYF. CDR3 DNA: TGCGCCAGCAGCCAAGTGAGGGGCCCTGGAAACACCATATATTTT.

CDR3 nucleotides: TGTGCCAGCAGCTCCAGGGGCCGGGCAGATACGCAGTATTTT. Translating gives CASSSRGRADTQYF. The gene calls are TRBV5-6 and TRBJ2-3, with D possibly matching TRBD1 (6 bases). V was pared by 3 bases and J by 4 bases, with 12 bases between. This CDR3 has 14 residues. Germline-derived CDR1 and CDR2 are SGHDT and YYEEEE. The variable domain in full, completed from reference TRBV5-6 and TRBJ2-3, reads DAGVTQSPTHLIKTRGQQVTLRCSPKSGHDTVSWYQQALGQGPQFIFQYYEEEERQRGNFPDRFSGHQFPNYSSELNVNALLLGDSALYLCASSSRGRADTQYFGPGTRLTVL.